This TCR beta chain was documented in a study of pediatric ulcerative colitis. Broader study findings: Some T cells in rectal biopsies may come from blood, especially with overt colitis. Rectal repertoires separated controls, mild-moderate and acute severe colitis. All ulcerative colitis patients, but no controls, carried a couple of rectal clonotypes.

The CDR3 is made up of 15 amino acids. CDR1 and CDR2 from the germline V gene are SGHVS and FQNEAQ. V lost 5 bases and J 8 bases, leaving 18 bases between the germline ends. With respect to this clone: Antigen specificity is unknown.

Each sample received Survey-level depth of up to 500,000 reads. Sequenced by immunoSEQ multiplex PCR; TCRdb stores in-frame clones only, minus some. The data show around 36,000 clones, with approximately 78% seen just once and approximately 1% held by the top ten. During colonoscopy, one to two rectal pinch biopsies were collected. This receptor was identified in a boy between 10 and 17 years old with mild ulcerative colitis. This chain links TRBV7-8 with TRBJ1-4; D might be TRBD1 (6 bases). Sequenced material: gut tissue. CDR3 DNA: TGTGCCAGCAGCGCCTGGACAGCTCCAAACGAAAAACTGTTTTTT. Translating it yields CASSAWTAPNEKLFF.